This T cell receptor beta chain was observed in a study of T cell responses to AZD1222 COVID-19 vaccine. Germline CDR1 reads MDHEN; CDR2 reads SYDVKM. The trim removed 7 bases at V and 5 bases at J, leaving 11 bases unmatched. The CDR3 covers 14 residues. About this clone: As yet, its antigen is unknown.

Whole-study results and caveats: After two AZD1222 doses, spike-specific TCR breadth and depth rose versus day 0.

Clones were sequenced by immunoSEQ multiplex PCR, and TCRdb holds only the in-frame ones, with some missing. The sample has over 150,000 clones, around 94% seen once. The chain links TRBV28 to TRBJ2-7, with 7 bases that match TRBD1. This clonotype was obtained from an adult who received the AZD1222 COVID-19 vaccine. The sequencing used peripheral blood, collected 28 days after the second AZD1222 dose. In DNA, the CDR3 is TGTGCCAGCACCGGGACAGCCCAGAGCAACGAGCAGTACTTC. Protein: CASTGTAQSNEQYF.